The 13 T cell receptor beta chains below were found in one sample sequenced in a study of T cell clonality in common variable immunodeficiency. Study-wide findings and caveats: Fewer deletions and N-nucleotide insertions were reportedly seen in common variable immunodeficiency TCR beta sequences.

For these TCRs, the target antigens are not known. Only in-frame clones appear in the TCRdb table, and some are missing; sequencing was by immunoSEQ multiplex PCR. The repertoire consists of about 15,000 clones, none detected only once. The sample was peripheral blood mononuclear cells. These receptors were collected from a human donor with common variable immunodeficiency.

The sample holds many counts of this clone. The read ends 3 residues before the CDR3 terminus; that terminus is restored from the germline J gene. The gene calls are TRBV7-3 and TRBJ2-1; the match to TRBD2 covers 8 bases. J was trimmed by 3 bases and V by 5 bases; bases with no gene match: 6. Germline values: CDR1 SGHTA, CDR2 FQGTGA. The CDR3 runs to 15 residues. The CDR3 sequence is CASSLGAGGYNEQFF. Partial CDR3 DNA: TGTGCCAGCAGCCTCGGGGCGGGGGGCTACAATGAG.

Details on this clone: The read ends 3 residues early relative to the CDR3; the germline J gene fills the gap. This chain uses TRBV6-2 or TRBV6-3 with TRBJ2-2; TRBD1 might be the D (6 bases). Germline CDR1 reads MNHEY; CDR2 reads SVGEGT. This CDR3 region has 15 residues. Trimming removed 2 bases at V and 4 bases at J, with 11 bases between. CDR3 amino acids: CASSYGRGLTGELFF. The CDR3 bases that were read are TGTGCCAGCAGTTACGGCAGGGGCCTCACCGGGGAG.

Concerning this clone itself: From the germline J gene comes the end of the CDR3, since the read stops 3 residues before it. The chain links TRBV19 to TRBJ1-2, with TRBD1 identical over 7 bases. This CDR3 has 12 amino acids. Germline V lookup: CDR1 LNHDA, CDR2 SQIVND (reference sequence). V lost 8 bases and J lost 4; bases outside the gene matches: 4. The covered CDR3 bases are TGTGCCAGTTCCGGGACAGCCTATGGC. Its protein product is CASSGTAYG. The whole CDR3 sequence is CASSGTAYGYTF.

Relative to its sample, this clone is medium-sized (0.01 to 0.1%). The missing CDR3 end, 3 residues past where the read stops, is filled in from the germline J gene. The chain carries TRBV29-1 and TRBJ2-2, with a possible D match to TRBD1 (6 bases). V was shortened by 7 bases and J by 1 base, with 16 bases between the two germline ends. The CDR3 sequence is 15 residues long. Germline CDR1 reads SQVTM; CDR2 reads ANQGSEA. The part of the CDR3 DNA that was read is TGCAGCGCGGTCCCGGGACACCTGAACACCGGGGAG. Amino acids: CSAVPGHLNTGE. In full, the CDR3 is CSAVPGHLNTGELFF.

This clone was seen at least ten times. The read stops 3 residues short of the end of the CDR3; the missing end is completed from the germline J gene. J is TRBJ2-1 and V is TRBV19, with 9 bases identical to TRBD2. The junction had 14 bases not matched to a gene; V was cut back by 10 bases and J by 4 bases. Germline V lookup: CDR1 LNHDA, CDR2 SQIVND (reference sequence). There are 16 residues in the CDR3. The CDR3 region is CATSLGLAGRYNEQFF. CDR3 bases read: TGTGCCACTTCCCTGGGGCTAGCGGGGAGATACAATGAG.

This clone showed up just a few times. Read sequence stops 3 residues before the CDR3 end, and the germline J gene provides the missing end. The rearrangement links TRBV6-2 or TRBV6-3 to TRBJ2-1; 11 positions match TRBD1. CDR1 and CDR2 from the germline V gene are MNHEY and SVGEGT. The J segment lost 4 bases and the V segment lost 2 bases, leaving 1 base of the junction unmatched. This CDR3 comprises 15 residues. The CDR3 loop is CASSYGTGGYNEQFF. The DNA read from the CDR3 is TGTGCCAGCAGTTACGGGACAGGGGGATACAATGAG.

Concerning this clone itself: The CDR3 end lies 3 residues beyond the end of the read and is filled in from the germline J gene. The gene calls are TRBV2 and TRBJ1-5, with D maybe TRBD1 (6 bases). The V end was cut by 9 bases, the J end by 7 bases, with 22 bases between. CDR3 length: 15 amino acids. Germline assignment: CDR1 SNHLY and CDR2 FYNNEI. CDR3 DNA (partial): TGTGCCAGTTCCGAGGACGCCCGGGGGGGCCAGCCC. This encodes CASSEDARGGQP. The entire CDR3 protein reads CASSEDARGGQPQHF. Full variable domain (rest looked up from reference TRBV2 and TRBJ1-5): EPEVTQTPSHQVTQMGQEVILRCVPISNHLYFYWYRQILGQKVEFLVSFYNNEISEKSEIFDDQFSVERPDGSNFTLKIRSTKLEDSAMYFCASSEDARGGQPQHFGDGTRLSIL.

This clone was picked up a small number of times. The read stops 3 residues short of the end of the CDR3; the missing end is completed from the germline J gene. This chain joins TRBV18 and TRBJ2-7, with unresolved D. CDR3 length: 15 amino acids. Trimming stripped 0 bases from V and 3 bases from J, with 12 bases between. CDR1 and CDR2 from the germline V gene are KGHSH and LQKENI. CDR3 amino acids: CASSPPGGPHYEQYF. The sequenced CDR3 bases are TGTGCCAGCTCACCACCCGGCGGCCCTCACTACGAG.

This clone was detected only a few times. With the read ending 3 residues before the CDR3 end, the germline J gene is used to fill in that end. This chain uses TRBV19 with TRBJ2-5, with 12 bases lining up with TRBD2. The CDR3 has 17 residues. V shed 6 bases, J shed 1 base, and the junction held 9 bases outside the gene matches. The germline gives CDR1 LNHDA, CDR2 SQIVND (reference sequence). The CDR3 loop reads CASRRLAGAGSQETQYF. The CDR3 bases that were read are TGTGCCAGTAGAAGACTAGCGGGAGCGGGAAGCCAAGAGACC. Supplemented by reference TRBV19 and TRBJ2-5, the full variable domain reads DGGITQSPKYLFRKEGQNVTLSCEQNLNHDAMYWYRQDPGQGLRLIYYSQIVNDFQKGDIAEGYSVSREKKESFPLTVTSAQKNPTAFYLCASRRLAGAGSQETQYFGPGTRLLVL.

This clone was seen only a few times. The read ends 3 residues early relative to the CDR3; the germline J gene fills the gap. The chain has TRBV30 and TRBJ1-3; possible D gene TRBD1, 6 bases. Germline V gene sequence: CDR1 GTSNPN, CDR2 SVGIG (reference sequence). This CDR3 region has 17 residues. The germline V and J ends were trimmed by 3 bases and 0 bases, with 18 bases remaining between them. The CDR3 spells CAWRDKDRPFSGNTIYF. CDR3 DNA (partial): TGTGCCTGGAGGGATAAGGACAGACCCTTCTCTGGAAACACC.

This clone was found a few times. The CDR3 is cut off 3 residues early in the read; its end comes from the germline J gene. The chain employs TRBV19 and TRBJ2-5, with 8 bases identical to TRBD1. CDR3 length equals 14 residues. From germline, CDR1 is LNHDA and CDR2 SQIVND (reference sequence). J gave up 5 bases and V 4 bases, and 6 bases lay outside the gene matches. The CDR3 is CASSTQGASETQYF. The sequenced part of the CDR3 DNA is TGTGCCAGTAGTACGCAGGGGGCGTCGGAGACC.

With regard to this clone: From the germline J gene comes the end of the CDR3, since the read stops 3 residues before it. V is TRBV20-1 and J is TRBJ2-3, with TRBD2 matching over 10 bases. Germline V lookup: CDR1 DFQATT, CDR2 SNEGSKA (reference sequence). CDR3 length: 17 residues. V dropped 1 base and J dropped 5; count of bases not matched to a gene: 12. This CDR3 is CSARGQAGGRVGDTQYF. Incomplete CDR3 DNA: TGCAGTGCTAGAGGTCAAGCGGGGGGGCGAGTGGGAGATACG.

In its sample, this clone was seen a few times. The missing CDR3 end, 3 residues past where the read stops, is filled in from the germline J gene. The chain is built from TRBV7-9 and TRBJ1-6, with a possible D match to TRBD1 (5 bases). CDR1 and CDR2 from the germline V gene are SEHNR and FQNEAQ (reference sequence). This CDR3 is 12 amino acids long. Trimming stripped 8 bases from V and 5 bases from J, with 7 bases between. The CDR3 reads CASGGNNSPLHF. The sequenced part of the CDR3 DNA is TGTGCCAGCGGGGGGAATAATTCACCC.